The 16 T cell receptor beta chains in this list originate from one sample, sequenced in a study of cytomegalovirus exposure and HLA in healthy donors. This table comes from immunoSEQ multiplex PCR, and its TCRdb copy is limited to in-frame clones, with some not included. The table shows 250,000 to 350,000 clones, with about nine tenths occurring only once. Sequenced: PBMCs. These receptors all come from a young woman in good health and CMV-seropositive.

This chain joins TRBV18 and TRBJ1-5, with D possibly being TRBD1 (5 bases). Germline CDR1 reads KGHSH; CDR2 reads LQKENI. V dropped 3 bases and J dropped 1 base, with 13 bases sitting between them. The CDR3 has 16 residues. CDR3 sequence reads: CASSPVGGSSNQPQHF. CDR3 in DNA: TGTGCCAGCTCACCCGTTGGGGGATCGAGCAATCAGCCCCAGCATTTT.

This chain connects TRBV4-3 to TRBJ2-3; D gene ambiguous. CDR3 size: 15 residues. Per the germline V gene, CDR1 is LGHNA and CDR2 is YSLEER. Trimming cost V 3 bases and J 2 bases, with 12 bases left between them. CDR3 in DNA: TGCGCCAGCAGCCAGTACCGGGCCTACACAGATACGCAGTATTTT. The encoded protein is CASSQYRAYTDTQYF.

A few counts support this clone. The chain employs TRBV28 and TRBJ1-6; D unclear. Between the trimmed V and J ends, which lost 5 bases and 6 bases, there was a span of 11 bases. The CDR3 extends over 14 amino acids. Germline CDR1 and CDR2: MDHEN and SYDVKM. This CDR3 reads CASSSRVPNSPLHF. CDR3 DNA: TGTGCCAGCAGTAGCCGGGTGCCTAATTCACCCCTCCACTTT.

This clone was counted once. The CDR3 is CASSLGHRETQYF. In nucleotides, the CDR3 is TGTGCCAGCAGTCTCGGACATCGGGAGACCCAGTACTTC. This chain links TRBV28 with TRBJ2-5; D is possibly TRBD1 (5 bases). This CDR3 comprises 13 residues. CDR1 MDHEN and CDR2 SYDVKM come from the germline V gene. Between the trimmed V and J ends, which lost 5 bases and 5 bases, there was a span of 12 bases.

The V and J genes are TRBV30 and TRBJ1-2; D is uncertain. The V gene lost 0 bases and the J gene lost 4 bases, with 9 bases spanning the gap. The CDR3 runs 13 residues. The V gene's germline CDR1 is GTSNPN and CDR2 SVGIG (reference sequence). The CDR3 nucleotides read TGTGCCTGGAGTGTACTACGGAGCTATGGCTACACCTTC. Translated, it gives CAWSVLRSYGYTF. Complete variable domain (other parts from reference TRBV30 and TRBJ1-2): SQTIHQWPATLVQPVGSPLSLECTVEGTSNPNLYWYRQAAGRGLQLLFYSVGIGQISSEVPQNLSASRPQDRQFILSSKKLLLSDSGFYLCAWSVLRSYGYTFGSGTRLTVV.

CDR3 sequence: CASSKKTRWGGDNEQFF. In DNA form, the CDR3 reads TGTGCCAGCAGCAAAAAGACTAGGTGGGGCGGTGACAATGAGCAGTTCTTC. The chain combines TRBV28 with TRBJ2-1; tentatively, D is TRBD2 (6 bases). The length of the CDR3 is 17 residues. V was clipped by 6 bases and J by 5 bases, with 23 bases between them. Germline V gene lookup returns CDR1 MDHEN and CDR2 SYDVKM.

The CDR3 reads CASSPNRLETQYF. The DNA for the CDR3 is TGTGCCAGCAGCCCGAACCGGCTTGAGACCCAGTACTTC. V gene TRBV9 combines with J gene TRBJ2-5; D not resolved. Germline lookup yields CDR1 SGDLS and CDR2 YYNGEE. CDR3 length equals 13 residues. V lost 4 bases and J lost 5, with 12 bases in between.

This clone was seen a few times. The J gene is TRBJ1-2, the V gene TRBV28; 9 bases are shared with TRBD1. This CDR3 spans 15 amino acids. Per the germline V gene, CDR1 is MDHEN and CDR2 is SYDVKM. With 1 base clipped from V and 7 bases from J, the junction kept 7 bases outside the gene matches. The CDR3 is CASSLSGTGIAGYTF. In nucleotides, the CDR3 is TGTGCCAGCAGTTTATCCGGGACAGGGATCGCTGGCTACACCTTC.

V and J are TRBV10-3 and TRBJ2-1, with TRBD1 as a possible D gene (6 bases). Trimming left V 4 bases short and J 10 bases short, with 14 bases between. The CDR3 contains 13 residues. The germline V gene encodes CDR1 ENHRY and CDR2 SYGVKD. CDR3: CAISVGQRDEQFF. As DNA, the CDR3 is TGTGCCATCAGTGTGGGACAAAGGGACGAGCAGTTCTTC.

This clone was picked up a small number of times. The chain uses TRBV4-1 and TRBJ1-6, with D perhaps TRBD1 (6 bases). The CDR3 is 16 amino acids. Germline CDR1 and CDR2: MGHRA and YSYEKL. V lost 1 base, J lost 5 bases, and 12 bases lay in between. The CDR3 DNA follows: TGCGCCAGCAGCCAAGTGGACAGCCATAATAATTCACCCCTCCACTTT. Residues: CASSQVDSHNNSPLHF.

J is TRBJ2-7 and V is TRBV29-1; 11 nucleotides match TRBD1. V shed 4 bases, J shed 2 bases, and the junction held 4 bases outside the gene matches. Germline CDR1 is SQVTM and CDR2 is ANQGSEA. The CDR3 extends over 14 amino acids. CDR3 sequence reads: CSVVGTGGPYEQYF. For the CDR3, the DNA is TGCAGCGTTGTGGGGACAGGGGGACCCTACGAGCAGTACTTC.

The gene calls are TRBV10-3 and TRBJ2-1, with TRBD1 identical over 9 bases. Germline V gene data show CDR1 as ENHRY and CDR2 as SYGVKD. This CDR3 contains 15 residues. V lost 5 bases and J lost 5; bases outside the gene matches: 7. The CDR3 here is CAISPDRGGHNEQFF. For the CDR3, the DNA is TGTGCCATCAGTCCGGACAGGGGAGGACACAATGAGCAGTTCTTC.

This clone was observed once. The chain carries TRBV14 and TRBJ2-7, with D unclear. Per germline, CDR1 SGHDN and CDR2 FVKESK. The CDR3 runs to 12 residues. V lost 0 bases and J 6 bases, leaving 6 bases between the germline ends. Written as DNA, the CDR3 is TGTGCCAGCAGCCAAGATATCCGCGAGCAGTACTTC. Translating gives CASSQDIREQYF.

The chain couples TRBV30 to TRBJ2-2; TRBD1 agrees at 11 bases. Germline-derived CDR1 and CDR2 are GTSNPN and SVGIG (reference sequence). Unmatched junction bases numbered 6, after V lost 2 bases and J lost 4 bases. The CDR3 has 16 residues. The CDR3 protein is CAWSSRTGGRTGELFF. CDR3 sequence (DNA): TGTGCCTGGAGTTCTAGGACAGGGGGCCGCACCGGGGAGCTGTTTTTT. Drawing the rest from reference TRBV30 and TRBJ2-2, the complete variable domain is SQTIHQWPATLVQPVGSPLSLECTVEGTSNPNLYWYRQAAGRGLQLLFYSVGIGQISSEVPQNLSASRPQDRQFILSSKKLLLSDSGFYLCAWSSRTGGRTGELFFGEGSRLTVL.

The chain recombines TRBV10-3 with TRBJ2-1; no firm D call. CDR3 length equals 15 residues. CDR1 is ENHRY, CDR2 SYGVKD, per germline. The ends were cut back, 3 bases at V and 0 bases at J, with 9 bases in the middle. The DNA for the CDR3 is TGTGCCATCAGTGAAGCAGATAGCTCCTACAATGAGCAGTTCTTC. It yields the protein CAISEADSSYNEQFF.

The chain employs TRBV28 and TRBJ2-3; D ambiguous. CDR1 is MDHEN, CDR2 SYDVKM, per germline. The CDR3 contains 12 residues. The V end lost 6 bases, the J end lost 4 bases, and 8 bases lay between the germline ends. The CDR3 DNA is TGTGCCAGCAGCAACCAAGCAGATACGCAGTATTTT. Protein: CASSNQADTQYF. Drawing the rest from reference TRBV28 and TRBJ2-3, the complete variable domain is DVKVTQSSRYLVKRTGEKVFLECVQDMDHENMFWYRQDPGLGLRLIYFSYDVKMKEKGDIPEGYSVSREKKERFSLILESASTNQTSMYLCASSNQADTQYFGPGTRLTVL.